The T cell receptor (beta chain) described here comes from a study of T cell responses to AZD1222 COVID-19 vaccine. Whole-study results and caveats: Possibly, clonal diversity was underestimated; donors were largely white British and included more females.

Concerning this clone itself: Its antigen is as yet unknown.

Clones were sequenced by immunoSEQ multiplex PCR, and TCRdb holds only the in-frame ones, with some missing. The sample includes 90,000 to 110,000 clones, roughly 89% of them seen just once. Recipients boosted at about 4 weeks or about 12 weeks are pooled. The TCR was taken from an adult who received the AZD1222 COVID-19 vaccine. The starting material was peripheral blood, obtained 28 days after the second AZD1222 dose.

This chain's CDR3 is CSARSIDGYTF. The CDR3 DNA follows: TGCAGCGCTCGAAGTATTGATGGCTACACCTTC. The chain carries TRBV29-1 and TRBJ1-2; D call uncertain. Trimming cost V 7 bases and J 6 bases, with 12 bases left between them. The CDR3 loop spans 11 amino acids. The germline gives CDR1 SQVTM, CDR2 ANQGSEA.